The 17 T cell receptor beta chains below come from one sample, sequenced in a study of T cell changes during pregnancy in multiple sclerosis. The repertoire was sequenced with immunoSEQ multiplex PCR; TCRdb's copy has only in-frame clones and lacks some. The sample includes some 45,000 clones, just under 95% of them seen just once. Here the sequenced sample was CD8+ T cells from peripheral blood mononuclear cells, taken in the first trimester of pregnancy. Receptors were obtained from a female donor with multiple sclerosis, enrolled in a pregnancy study.

This clone was detected only a few times. The chain links TRBV15 to TRBJ2-5; the D gene is possibly TRBD2 (5 bases). Germline CDR1 reads LNHNV; CDR2 reads YYDKDF (reference sequence). The length of the CDR3 is 15 residues. V was cut by 0 bases and J by 5 bases, with 13 bases left in between. CDR3 residues: CATSRDGEPSETQYF. The CDR3 DNA reads as TGTGCCACCAGCAGAGATGGGGAGCCAAGTGAGACCCAGTACTTC.

The chain uses TRBV11-2 and TRBJ2-7; a weak D match, TRBD1 (6 bases). CDR1 and CDR2 (germline): SGHAT, FQNNGV. V dropped 5 bases and J dropped 1 base, with 9 bases sitting between them. CDR3 length: 13 amino acids. Here the CDR3 reads CASSLGQSYEQYF. For the CDR3, the DNA is TGTGCCAGCAGCCTAGGACAGTCCTACGAGCAGTACTTC. Drawing the rest from reference TRBV11-2 and TRBJ2-7, the complete variable domain is EAGVAQSPRYKIIEKRQSVAFWCNPISGHATLYWYQQILGQGPKLLIQFQNNGVVDDSQLPKDRFSAERLKGVDSTLKIQPAKLEDSAVYLCASSLGQSYEQYFGPGTRLTVT.

The genes are TRBV10-1 and TRBJ2-7; a possible D gene is TRBD2 (5 bases). Looked up from germline, CDR1 is WNHNN and CDR2 is SYGVQD (reference sequence). Trimming left V 4 bases short and J 6 bases short, with 10 bases between. The CDR3 consists of 12 residues. The CDR3 DNA reads as TGCGCCAGCAGTGGGAGTGGAGGCGAGCAGTACTTC. Protein sequence: CASSGSGGEQYF.

The chain links TRBV19 to TRBJ2-7; D remains unclear. The V gene's germline CDR1 is LNHDA and CDR2 SQIVND (reference sequence). CDR3 length: 14 amino acids. The V and J ends lost 5 bases and 1 base respectively, with 12 bases between them. CDR3 loop: CASSLAGTSYEQYF. The CDR3 nucleotides read TGTGCCAGTAGTTTAGCCGGTACTTCCTACGAGCAGTACTTC.

This sequence joins TRBV27 and TRBJ2-7, with D perhaps TRBD1 (5 bases). The CDR3 contains 18 residues. The germline CDR1 and CDR2 sequences are MNHEY and SMNVEV (reference sequence). Trimming cost V 5 bases and J 4 bases, with 27 bases left between them. The CDR3: CASSVGMDGQGPEYEQYF. For the CDR3, the DNA is TGTGCCAGCAGTGTGGGGATGGACGGCCAGGGCCCCGAATACGAGCAGTACTTC.

The J gene is TRBJ2-6, the V gene TRBV6-7, with D uncertain. Being an ORF, TRBV6-7 has a function that is uncertain. The V gene lost 4 bases and the J gene lost 5 bases, with 21 bases spanning the gap. The CDR3 consists of 18 residues. The CDR3 protein is CASSSCMRIQSRANVLTF. The CDR3 DNA is TGTGCCAGCAGTTCCTGCATGCGTATTCAAAGTCGGGCCAACGTCCTGACTTTC.

The V call is TRBV5-1, the J call TRBJ2-7; the D gene is possibly TRBD1 (6 bases). This CDR3 region has 14 residues. Germline loops: CDR1 SGHRS, CDR2 YFSETQ. Trimming pared 6 bases from V and 5 bases from J, leaving 18 bases between. The CDR3 here is CASTPFQGSHEQYF. The CDR3 coding sequence is TGCGCCAGCACCCCATTCCAGGGGTCCCACGAGCAGTACTTC.

The gene calls are TRBV6-6 and TRBJ2-2; TRBD2 matches 9 bases. The CDR3 is made up of 16 amino acids. Looked up from germline, CDR1 is MNHNY and CDR2 is SVGAGI (reference sequence). The J segment lost 0 bases and the V segment lost 5 bases, leaving 4 bases of the junction unmatched. The CDR3 is CASSPLAGANTGELFF. DNA for the CDR3: TGTGCCAGCAGTCCGTTAGCGGGAGCGAACACCGGGGAGCTGTTTTTT.

CDR3 amino acids: CASSQEGGTRGTDTQYF. The CDR3 DNA reads as TGCGCCAGCAGCCAAGAGGGGGGGACGCGGGGCACAGATACGCAGTATTTT. The rearrangement links TRBV4-1 to TRBJ2-3, with TRBD2 matching 7 bases. The CDR3 is 17 residues long. Germline loops: CDR1 MGHRA, CDR2 YSYEKL. Germline trimming cut 0 bases from V and 1 base from J; bases unmatched to any gene: 7.

CDR3 sequence (DNA): TGTGCCAGCAGCCCATCGGGGAGGGGGTATGGCTACACCTTC. This encodes CASSPSGRGYGYTF. The J gene is TRBJ1-2, the V gene TRBV13; maybe TRBD1 (6 bases). CDR1 PRHDT and CDR2 FYEKMQ come from the germline V gene (reference sequence). This CDR3 spans 14 amino acids. Trimming took off 5 bases at V and 5 bases at J, with 15 bases between the two ends.

This chain connects TRBV28 to TRBJ2-7; TRBD2 aligns across 8 bases. The germline V gene has CDR1 MDHEN and CDR2 SYDVKM. J gave up 0 bases and V 8 bases, and 3 bases lay outside the gene matches. The CDR3 sequence is 13 residues long. CDR3 DNA: TGTGCCAGCCTTAGCGGGACCTCCTACGAGCAGTACTTC. This encodes CASLSGTSYEQYF.

The chain links TRBV18 to TRBJ2-1; TRBD2 agrees at 13 bases. V shed 3 bases and J 3 bases; nucleotides not matched to a gene: 2. The CDR3 runs to 16 residues. CDR1 and CDR2 from the germline V gene are KGHSH and LQKENI. The CDR3 nucleotides read TGTGCCAGCTCACCGGGACTAGCGGGATACTACAATGAGCAGTTCTTC. Protein: CASSPGLAGYYNEQFF.

This clone was seen only a few times. The chain combines TRBV19 with TRBJ1-1, with D possibly being TRBD1 (6 bases). V gave up 6 bases and J gave up 1 base, with 9 bases separating them. Germline CDR1 and CDR2: LNHDA and SQIVND (reference sequence). The CDR3 length is 13 residues. The CDR3: CASRTGSNTEAFF. In DNA, the CDR3 is TGTGCCAGTAGAACAGGGTCGAACACTGAAGCTTTCTTT.

The chain has TRBV30 and TRBJ1-2; D unresolved. Germline-derived CDR1 and CDR2 are GTSNPN and SVGIG (reference sequence). V was trimmed by 7 bases and J by 1 base, leaving 13 bases between them. This CDR3 contains 13 residues. The DNA for the CDR3 is TGTGCCTCCATCTCCCACAGTAACTATGGCTACACCTTC. This gives the protein CASISHSNYGYTF.

The J gene is TRBJ2-1, the V gene TRBV7-9; D perhaps matches TRBD2 (7 bases). This CDR3 has 16 amino acids. V shed 2 bases and J shed 7 bases, with 18 bases lying between them. CDR1 and CDR2 (germline): SEHNR, FQNEAQ (reference sequence). This CDR3 is CASSLREGGTRNEQFF. The CDR3 coding sequence is TGTGCCAGCAGCTTAAGGGAGGGCGGGACAAGAAATGAGCAGTTCTTC. The full variable domain, completed using reference TRBV7-9 and TRBJ2-1, is DTGVSQNPRHKITKRGQNVTFRCDPISEHNRLYWYRQTLGQGPEFLTYFQNEAQLEKSRLLSDRFSAERPKGSFSTLEIQRTEQGDSAMYLCASSLREGGTRNEQFFGPGTRLTVL.

The V gene is TRBV10-2, the J gene TRBJ2-3; D remains ambiguous. CDR3 length equals 12 residues. Trimming removed 2 bases at V and 4 bases at J, with 4 bases between. Looked up from germline, CDR1 is WSHSY and CDR2 is SAAADI. The CDR3 nucleotides read TGCGCCAGCAGTGAGGGAGCAGATACGCAGTATTTT. Residues: CASSEGADTQYF.

This chain joins TRBV4-1 and TRBJ2-1; 10 positions match TRBD2. V gave up 3 bases and J gave up 7 bases; unmatched junction bases: 6. The CDR3 extends over 15 amino acids. Germline V gives CDR1 MGHRA, CDR2 YSYEKL. The DNA of the CDR3 is TGCGCCAGCAGCCAGGCTAGCGGGAGTATTAATGAGCAGTTCTTC. Translation: CASSQASGSINEQFF.